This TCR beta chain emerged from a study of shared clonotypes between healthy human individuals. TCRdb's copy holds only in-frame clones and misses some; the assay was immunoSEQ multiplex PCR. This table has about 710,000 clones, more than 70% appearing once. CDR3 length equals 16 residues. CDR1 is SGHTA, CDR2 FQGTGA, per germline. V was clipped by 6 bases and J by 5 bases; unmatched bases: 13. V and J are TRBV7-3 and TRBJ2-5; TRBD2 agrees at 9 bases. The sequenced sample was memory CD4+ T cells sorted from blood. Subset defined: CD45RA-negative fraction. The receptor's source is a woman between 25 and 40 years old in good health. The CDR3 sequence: CASSKEPGLASETQYF. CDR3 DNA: TGTGCCAGCAGTAAAGAACCGGGACTAGCCTCGGAGACCCAGTACTTC.